A single T cell receptor beta chain is shown here with its context. Each patient experienced a relapse that followed autologous stem cell transplantation, and brentuximab vedotin exposure varied. This sample was included in a study of PD-1 blockade in classical Hodgkin lymphoma. Looking at the study overall: Patients were infused with nivolumab 3 mg/kg every 2 weeks.

This CDR3 spans 16 amino acids. The ends lost 5 bases at V and 2 bases at J; junction bases unmatched: 5. From germline, CDR1 is SGHTA and CDR2 FQGNSA. TCRdb's copy holds only in-frame clones and misses some; the assay was immunoSEQ multiplex PCR. The table includes 9,500 to 14,000 clones, 70% to 90% detected once. The J gene is TRBJ2-7, the V gene TRBV7-2; 14 nucleotides agree with TRBD2. The starting material was peripheral blood mononuclear cells (PBMCs), obtained at baseline. The sequence was obtained from a human donor with classical Hodgkin lymphoma. CDR3 sequence: CASSPGLAGGTYEQYF. The CDR3 coding sequence is TGTGCCAGCAGCCCAGGACTAGCGGGGGGCACCTACGAGCAGTACTTC.